This TCR beta chain came from a study of blood T cells in healthy people across ages (dated by TCRdb to between 2014 and 2017). Describing the broader study: In model experiments, template switching captured about one uniquely barcoded TCR beta cDNA molecule for every two T cells. Using deep sequencing normalized with unique cDNA molecular identifiers, the study measured how TCR beta repertoire diversity changes with age. Donors were grouped into four age groups: young (average roughly 17 years), middle-aged (39), aged (around 60) and long-lived (around 80). To avoid experimental bias, donors of different ages were distributed randomly across sequencing lanes. The study analyzed two additional independent replicas of 1 million unique cDNA reads from the same blood draw for two donors, one aged 18 to 30 and one aged 80 or older. The investigation overall reported the following: Compared with the aged group, the long-lived group had more naive CD4+ T cells, fewer expanded clones and increased TCR diversity, suggesting age selection. Because the CMV infection status of the donors was unknown, age-related changes in expanded clonotypes may potentially have been confounded. As age increased, observed TCR beta diversity per million T cells dropped in a roughly linear way, and a significant reduction was already evident by age about 40. Total diversity estimates from one million sequenced T cells were considered lower bounds and underestimates. Observed TCR beta diversity correlated strongly with the percentage of naive T cells measured by flow cytometry. Since profiling was done on bulk unsorted PBMCs, naive and antigen-experienced compartments could not be conclusively compared.

Here V drops 1 base and J drops 1 base, and the junction holds 8 bases not matched to any gene. The germline V gene specifies SGHTA as CDR1 and FQGNSA as CDR2. There are 17 amino acids in the CDR3, from cysteine to phenylalanine inclusive. CDR3 DNA is the only sequence kept; it has 51 bases, read in frame from the first base. Systemically healthy Caucasian individuals from Russia, some 38 in total and aged about 6 to 100 years, were included as donors. Ten milliliters of peripheral blood were drawn from each donor into EDTA-treated Vacutainer tubes. Ficoll-Paque density-gradient centrifugation was used to isolate PBMCs, with at least 6 million per sample. Total RNA was extracted from PBMCs with Trizol reagent, with at least 6 micrograms obtained per sample. For every donor, an aliquot of PBMCs went through flow cytometry to measure the percentages of naive CD45RAhigh/CD27high T cells. To note about this clonotype: Its antigen is not yet known. No clone much larger than this one lies a single base away; base qualities are absent.

The receptor library was made with 5' RACE. The instrument given in TCRdb is Illumina HiSeq 2500. The second PCR ran for about 6 to 12 cycles and used a J-beta primer mix along with a sample-barcoded 5' primer. A unique molecular identifier was introduced onto each TCR beta cDNA molecule by a template-switch 5' adaptor carrying 12 random nucleotides. Each sample yielded at least 2.5 million CDR3-containing paired-end reads. All of the RNA was converted into first-strand cDNA using the Mint cDNA synthesis kit, with a TRBC-specific oligonucleotide serving as the primer. Following uracil-DNA glycosylase treatment, a first 18-cycle PCR with universal primers M1SS and BC2_uni_R was performed on all cDNA. In the authors' own workflow: Normalization of each sample was performed by random selection of 1 million high-quality reads, each carrying a distinct molecular identifier. Reads with shared molecular identifiers were discarded instead of being binned into consensus sequences. MiTCR, run with a Q25 quality threshold and the strictest error-elimination algorithm, handled CDR3 identification, clonotype clustering and error correction. A nonparametric unseen species model with Euler transformation was used to estimate a lower bound on total TCR beta diversity. TCRdb reprocessing: public reads trimmed at Q25 with fastp, clones called with MiXCR, in-frame beta chains kept. Each record represents a unique CDR3 protein, reported with the most common genes and DNA among its rows. The V and J calls here are based on TCRdb, not the publication. Present in this sample are roughly 680,000 distinct CDR3 sequences, roughly 50% of which were seen just once. Around a third of the sample is in the top ten clones.

The source of this sequence is a woman between 55 and 75 years old in good health. Sequenced input: blood. The chain employs TRBV7-2 and TRBJ2-7; 9 bases in the middle match TRBD2. The CDR3 loop reads CASSLVASGEFSYEQYF. In nucleotides, the sequence is TGTGCCAGCAGCTTAGTGGCTAGCGGGGAGTTTTCCTACGAGCAGTACTTC.